This T cell receptor (beta chain) was documented in a study of T and B cells in COVID-19 patients (dated by TCRdb to 2020 to 2022). Concerning the study at large: In this study, adaptive immunity was profiled in COVID-19 patients who either had active infection or had recovered, using TRB and IGH repertoire sequencing of peripheral blood. The recovered cohort included roughly 19 patients who contributed some 20 samples, and most of those patients had mild to moderate COVID-19 that was managed on an outpatient basis. In the active-infection cohort, about 65% of the 20 patients were critically ill and required mechanical ventilation or ECMO. Median age was about 31 years in the recovered cohort versus more than 65 years in the active-infection cohort. As many as 9 follow-up blood samples were taken per patient, and some of the samples covered different disease stages within the same individual. In the active-infection cohort, 18 of 20 patients had comorbidities linked to unfavorable COVID-19 outcome. An age-matched reference group of about 40 healthy donors negative for COVID-19 antibodies was used as the comparison for repertoire analyses. A couple of patients were in both the active and recovered cohorts because samples existed from active disease and from after recovery. Over 8 million TCR sequences were analysed in a TCR and BCR sequence repository that covered around 40 patients and under 75 time points. The full study reports these points: The recovered cohort had about 2,300 exclusive TCR clusters, including over 30 low-pGen clusters. The reported TCR clusters were stated to require prospective validation before clinical use. The cohort was considered too small to assess HLA contributions to COVID-19 susceptibility or severity. Specific T cell subsets (CD4+/Treg/CD8+) and sorted SARS-CoV-2-responsive or tetramer+ T cells had not yet been sequenced, and these experiments were ongoing. Few blood samples were available from mildly ill patients while symptoms were present or from severe cases at early time points. During active COVID-19 the TRB repertoires were highly clonal, but at recovery diversity and richness rose above the levels seen in healthy donors. Patients with COVID-19 were reported to show strongly skewed TRBV/TRBJ gene usage.

TCRdb lists the instrument as Illumina MiSeq. Multiplex PCR with BIOMED2 TRB-A/B primer pools was used to amplify the TRB rearrangements. Two consecutive PCRs added Illumina-compatible adapters and 7-nucleotide sample barcodes to the amplicons. Phusion HS II polymerase was used for all library PCRs. Amplicons were gel-purified with the NucleoSpin Gel and PCR Clean-up kit, quantified on Qubit, and pooled at about 4.2 nM. Before Illumina next-generation sequencing, the quality of the amplicon pool was assessed on an Agilent 2100 Bioanalyzer. In the original analysis: Annotation of TRB rearrangements was done in MiXCR 3.0.8 with the default MiXCR reference library. Sequences with fewer than 2 reads and non-productive reads were filtered out, and every unique CDR3 nucleotide sequence was treated as a single clone. Clonality, diversity, richness and V-J gene usage were computed in R 3.5.1. GLIPH2 was used to cluster TCRs by CDR3 similarity, and OLGA was used to calculate generation probabilities. Only GLIPH2 clusters containing at least four unique TCR clonotypes present in at least three individuals were kept. TCRdb itself trimmed the public reads at Q25 with fastp, ran MiXCR and retained productive beta chains. Identical CDR3 proteins give one entry, which carries the most common genes and DNA. TCRdb's processing, not the authors' own work, is the source of the V and J calls. This sample is represented by tens of thousands of distinct CDR3 sequences; 32% of them were singletons. Around 1.8% of the sample is taken by the ten largest.

This clonotype was observed at least ten times. There is no known antigen for this receptor. There are no base qualities to consult, and no much larger clone falls within one base. TRB repertoires were amplified using about 250-500 ng of genomic DNA isolated from blood. For CDR1 and CDR2, the germline V gene (reference sequence) lists LNHNV and YYDKDF. Including cysteine and phenylalanine, the CDR3 has 14 amino acids. Kept here is only the CDR3 DNA, which spans 42 bases and is read in frame from base 1. At the junction V is shortened by 0 bases and J by 8 bases, with 12 bases in between. The sequence joins TRBV15 to TRBJ2-3; matching of 5 bases hints at TRBD2 as the D gene. Specimen: blood. The clonotype comes from a human donor who had recovered from COVID-19. The CDR3 protein sequence reads: CATSRDRSSSTQYF. The bases are TGTGCCACCAGCAGAGACCGATCTAGCAGTACGCAGTATTTT.